Below, 9 T cell receptor beta chains from the same sample are listed, as sequenced in a study of radiation and T cells in renal cell carcinoma (dated by TCRdb to the early 2020s). The intended sense of this specimen's time point label: baseline pretreatment blood. Explained via the paper, the treatment or condition label denotes: 15 Gy SBRT to primary tumor, nephrectomy 4 weeks later. The library was made by the immunoSEQ multiplex PCR assay. TCRdb took over this immuneACCESS table, retaining in-frame rearrangements with V and J assigned. Such tables are incomplete; in checked studies, under half of the missing clones stem from an unresolved V gene, and the remainder is unexplained. This sample gives roughly 130,000 clones in total; roughly 84% of them show up just once. The ten largest make up approximately 12% of the sample. The material was blood, obtained from a patient whose treatment included radiotherapy and nephrectomy. The receptors shown here come from a woman aged 50 to 60 with renal cell carcinoma.

This chain connects TRBV19 to TRBJ1-2; D perhaps matches TRBD1 (5 bases). CDR1 is LNHDA, CDR2 SQIVND, per germline (reference sequence). This CDR3 is 16 amino acids long. The V end was cut by 5 bases, the J end by 0 bases, with 16 bases between. CDR3 nucleotide sequence: TGTGCCAGTAGTGCCGGAGGGGAAAATGCTAACTATGGCTACACCTTC. It specifies CASSAGGENANYGYTF.

V and J are TRBV2 and TRBJ2-5, with TRBD2 matching 7 bases. The CDR3 spans 13 residues. Looked up from germline, CDR1 is SNHLY and CDR2 is FYNNEI. The V segment lost 6 bases and the J segment 5 bases; nucleotides outside the gene matches: 6. CDR3 protein: CASSRDYSETQYF. CDR3 nucleotide sequence: TGTGCCAGCAGCAGGGACTATTCGGAGACCCAGTACTTC.

The chain is built from TRBV30 and TRBJ2-5; tentative D call: TRBD2 (6 bases). Germline V gives CDR1 GTSNPN, CDR2 SVGIG (reference sequence). Deletions cut 3 bases from V and 5 bases from J, with 10 bases between. This CDR3 has 12 residues. For the CDR3, the DNA is TGTGCCTGGAGCTCAGGGAGGGAGACCCAGTACTTC. Protein sequence: CAWSSGRETQYF. The full variable domain, with the rest looked up from reference TRBV30 and TRBJ2-5, is SQTIHQWPATLVQPVGSPLSLECTVEGTSNPNLYWYRQAAGRGLQLLFYSVGIGQISSEVPQNLSASRPQDRQFILSSKKLLLSDSGFYLCAWSSGRETQYFGPGTRLLVL.

V and J are TRBV10-3 and TRBJ2-5; 8 positions match TRBD2. The CDR3 is made up of 12 amino acids. CDR1 is ENHRY and CDR2 is SYGVKD in the germline V gene. Trimming at V came to 8 bases and at J to 5 bases, leaving 4 bases not matched to a gene. CDR3 protein: CAIGTSLETQYF. CDR3 coding DNA: TGTGCCATCGGGACTAGTCTGGAGACCCAGTACTTC.

V and J are TRBV9 and TRBJ2-2, with D uncertain. The germline gives CDR1 SGDLS, CDR2 YYNGEE. The CDR3 contains 14 residues. V was cut by 5 bases and J by 3 bases, with 11 bases left in between. Written as DNA, the CDR3 is TGTGCCAGCAGGGGATATAGTGACACCGGGGAGCTGTTTTTT. Residues: CASRGYSDTGELFF.

V and J are TRBV5-4 and TRBJ1-2; maybe TRBD1 (6 bases). The CDR3 contains 13 residues. Germline CDR1 reads SGHNT; CDR2 reads YYREEE (reference sequence). V was pared by 0 bases and J by 8 bases, with 11 bases between. Written as DNA, the CDR3 is TGTGCCAGCAGCTTGGAACAGGGTGGCGGCTACACCTTC. Residues: CASSLEQGGGYTF.

Here the CDR3 reads CASSARGPGTDTQYF. For the CDR3, the DNA is TGTGCCAGCAGCGCACGGGGACCAGGCACAGATACGCAGTATTTT. This chain joins TRBV9 and TRBJ2-3, with D possibly being TRBD1 or TRBD2 (5 bases each). The V end lost 3 bases, the J end lost 1 base, and 12 bases lay between the germline ends. The CDR3 is 15 amino acids. CDR1 and CDR2 (germline): SGDLS, YYNGEE.

This rearrangement joins TRBV5-1 to TRBJ2-2, with 9 bases fitting TRBD2. The germline V gene has CDR1 SGHRS and CDR2 YFSETQ. CDR3 size: 17 residues. J gave up 4 bases and V 4 bases, and 11 bases lay outside the gene matches. The CDR3 region has the DNA TGCGCCAGCAGCCCTAGCGGGGCCGCCCGGGGCACCGGGGAGCTGTTTTTT. Translating it yields CASSPSGAARGTGELFF.

The CDR3 sequence is CASGRGWLAGLSTDTQYF. CDR3 sequence (DNA): TGTGCCAGCGGCAGGGGCTGGTTGGCGGGACTTAGCACAGATACGCAGTATTTT. V is TRBV7-2 and J is TRBJ2-3; D assignment may be TRBD1 or TRBD2 (6 bases each). The V end lost 8 bases, the J end lost 0 bases, and 24 bases lay between the germline ends. This CDR3 has 18 residues. The germline V gene encodes CDR1 SGHTA and CDR2 FQGNSA.